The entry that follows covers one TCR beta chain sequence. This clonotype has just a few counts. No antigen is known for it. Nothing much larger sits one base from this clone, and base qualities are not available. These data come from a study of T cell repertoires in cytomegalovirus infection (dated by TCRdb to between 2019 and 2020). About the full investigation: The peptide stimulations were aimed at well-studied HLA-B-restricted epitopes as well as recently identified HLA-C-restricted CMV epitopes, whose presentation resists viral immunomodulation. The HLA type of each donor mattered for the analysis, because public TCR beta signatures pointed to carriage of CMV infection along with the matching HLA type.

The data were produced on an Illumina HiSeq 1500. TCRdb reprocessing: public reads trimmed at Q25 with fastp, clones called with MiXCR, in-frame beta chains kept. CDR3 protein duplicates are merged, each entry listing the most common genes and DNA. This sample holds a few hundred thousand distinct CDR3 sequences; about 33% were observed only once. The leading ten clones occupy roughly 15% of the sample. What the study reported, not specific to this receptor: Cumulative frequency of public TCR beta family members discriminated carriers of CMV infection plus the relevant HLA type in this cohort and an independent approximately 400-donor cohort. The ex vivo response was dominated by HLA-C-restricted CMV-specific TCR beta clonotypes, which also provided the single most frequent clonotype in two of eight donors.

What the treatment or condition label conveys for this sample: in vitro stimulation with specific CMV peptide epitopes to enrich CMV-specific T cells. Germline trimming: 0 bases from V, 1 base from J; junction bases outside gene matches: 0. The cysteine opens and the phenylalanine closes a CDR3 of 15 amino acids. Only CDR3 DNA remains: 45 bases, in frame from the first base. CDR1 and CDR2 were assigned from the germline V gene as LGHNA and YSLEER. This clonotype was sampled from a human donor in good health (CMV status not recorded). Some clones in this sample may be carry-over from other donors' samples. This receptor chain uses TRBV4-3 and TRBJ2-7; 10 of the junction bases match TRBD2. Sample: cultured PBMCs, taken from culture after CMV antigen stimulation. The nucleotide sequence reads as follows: TGCGCCAGCAGCCAAGAAGCGGGAGGGTCCTACGAGCAGTACTTC. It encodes CASSQEAGGSYEQYF.